The 26 T cell receptor beta chains reported below all come from one sample, sequenced in a study of T cells expressing NK-cell markers. Reprocessing the 5' RACE reads, TCRdb reports a single entry for every CDR3 protein and omits DNA. Listed are about 160,000 distinct CDR3 sequences; 20% falls within the top ten. Sequencing input: blood T cells: a sorted CD56 or NKG2C T cell subset, CD4+ or CD8+ T cells, or bulk PBMC T cells (not recorded which). These receptors were obtained from a man aged 18 to 70 in good health.

The V call is TRBV2, the J call TRBJ2-1; the D call from TCRdb, TRBD2, cannot be confirmed without DNA. The CDR3 extends over 14 amino acids. Germline loops: CDR1 SNHLY, CDR2 FYNNEI. The CDR3 spells CASIPLAGWNEQFF.

V usage is TRBV3-1 and J usage is TRBJ2-3; TCRdb picks TRBD1, but there is no DNA to check that call. In germline, CDR1 is LGHDT, CDR2 YNNKEL (reference sequence). The CDR3 runs 16 residues. The CDR3 sequence is CASSLPFDSSTDTQYF.

The genes are TRBV5-1 and TRBJ1-1. Germline values: CDR1 SGHRS, CDR2 YFSETQ. The CDR3 sequence is 12 residues long. CDR3 sequence reads: CASSVYGTEAFF. The whole variable domain, filled in from reference TRBV5-1 and TRBJ1-1, reads KAGVTQTPRYLIKTRGQQVTLSCSPISGHRSVSWYQQTPGQGLQFLFEYFSETQRNKGNFPGRFSGRQFSNSRSEMNVSTLELGDSALYLCASSVYGTEAFFGQGTRLTVV.

The V call is TRBV25-1, the J call TRBJ2-3; TCRdb selects TRBD2, and the lack of DNA leaves this call unchecked. CDR1 is MGHDK, CDR2 SYGVNS, per germline. This CDR3 is built from 17 residues. This CDR3 is CASSDPTSLLGSDTQYF.

The rearrangement uses TRBV7-9 and TRBJ2-1; TCRdb outputs TRBD2, but without DNA this stays unchecked. This CDR3 region has 14 residues. Per the germline V gene, CDR1 is SEHNR and CDR2 is FQNEAQ (reference sequence). The CDR3 sequence: CASSSQLAIHEQFF.

The chain employs TRBV14 and TRBJ2-1; TCRdb selects TRBD1, and the lack of DNA leaves this call unchecked. Germline CDR1 is SGHDN and CDR2 is FVKESK. The CDR3 length is 16 residues. CDR3 sequence reads: CASSHGRAGAASEQFF.

The rearrangement links TRBV6-1 to TRBJ2-7. Germline values: CDR1 MNHNS, CDR2 SASEGT. This CDR3 is built from 12 residues. CDR3 region: CASEINSYEQYF.

The J gene is TRBJ1-2, the V gene TRBV14. This CDR3 comprises 15 residues. The germline V gene has CDR1 SGHDN and CDR2 FVKESK. CDR3 sequence reads: CASSQVAGPNYGYTF.

The chain joins TRBV12-3 or TRBV12-4 to TRBJ2-5; without DNA, the TCRdb call of TRBD2 cannot be checked. The CDR3 contains 14 residues. This chain's CDR3 is CASRKRGGQETQYF.

The chain is built from TRBV11-3 and TRBJ2-1; checking the TCRdb D call of TRBD1 is not possible without DNA. The germline gives CDR1 SGHNT, CDR2 YENEEA. The CDR3 extends over 16 amino acids. This CDR3 is CASSLFTGVRGNEQFF. The full variable domain, with the rest looked up from reference TRBV11-3 and TRBJ2-1, is EAGVVQSPRYKIIEKKQPVAFWCNPISGHNTLYWYLQNLGQGPELLIRYENEEAVDDSQLPKDRFSAERLKGVDSTLKIQPAELGDSAVYLCASSLFTGVRGNEQFFGPGTRLTVL.

The chain links TRBV6-1 to TRBJ1-1. Germline CDR1 and CDR2: MNHNS and SASEGT. There are 13 residues in the CDR3. The chain's CDR3 is CASRRTQGTEAFF.

This chain uses TRBV7-9 with TRBJ2-7; TCRdb's D call, TRBD1, is unchecked because there is no DNA. CDR3 length: 17 residues. The V gene's germline CDR1 is SEHNR and CDR2 FQNEAQ (reference sequence). The CDR3: CASSLVASGQVEYEQYF.

This sequence joins TRBV13 and TRBJ1-4. Looked up from germline, CDR1 is PRHDT and CDR2 is FYEKMQ (reference sequence). This CDR3 has 14 residues. The CDR3 region is CASSLLSPNEKLFF. The entire variable domain, with the rest obtained from reference TRBV13 and TRBJ1-4, is as follows: AAGVIQSPRHLIKEKRETATLKCYPIPRHDTVYWYQQGPGQDPQFLISFYEKMQSDKGSIPDRFSAQQFSDYHSELNMSSLELGDSALYFCASSLLSPNEKLFFGSGTQLSVL.

The gene calls are TRBV2 and TRBJ1-6. Per the germline V gene, CDR1 is SNHLY and CDR2 is FYNNEI. There are 14 residues in the CDR3. This CDR3 is CASREGSGNSPLHF.

This clonotype ranks as medium-sized (0.01 to 0.1%) in terms of frequency. The rearrangement joins TRBV20-1 to TRBJ2-7; TCRdb's D call, TRBD1, is unchecked because there is no DNA. This CDR3 comprises 14 residues. The germline CDR1 and CDR2 sequences are DFQATT and SNEGSKA (reference sequence). This CDR3 reads CSARDSGENYEQYF.

The chain uses TRBV7-9 and TRBJ2-5; lacking DNA, the TRBD2 call made by TCRdb goes unchecked. This CDR3 has 17 amino acids. Germline V gene lookup returns CDR1 SEHNR and CDR2 FQNEAQ (reference sequence). Here the CDR3 reads CASSLDVGGAFGETQYF.

The chain couples TRBV2 to TRBJ2-3; without DNA, the TCRdb call of TRBD1 cannot be checked. This CDR3 has 17 residues. CDR1 SNHLY and CDR2 FYNNEI come from the germline V gene. CDR3 region: CASSDSLTGTNTDTQYF.

The genes are TRBV20-1 and TRBJ2-3. The CDR3 totals 15 residues. The germline CDR1 and CDR2 sequences are DFQATT and SNEGSKA (reference sequence). The CDR3 reads CSARDGDKRTDTQYF.

V gene TRBV28 combines with J gene TRBJ1-2; TCRdb's D call, TRBD1, is unchecked because there is no DNA. This CDR3 comprises 15 residues. The germline gives CDR1 MDHEN, CDR2 SYDVKM. This chain's CDR3 is CASRPTTDRNYGYTF.

J is TRBJ2-3 and V is TRBV13; the TCRdb call, TRBD2, lacks DNA for checking. The CDR3 runs 14 residues. CDR1 is PRHDT, CDR2 FYEKMQ, per germline (reference sequence). The CDR3 here is CASSFLAGGDTQYF.

The gene calls are TRBV5-1 and TRBJ2-5; TCRdb reports TRBD2, a call that lacks DNA to check it against. Germline lookup yields CDR1 SGHRS and CDR2 YFSETQ. The CDR3 length is 12 residues. The chain's CDR3 is CASSLGTSGAYF.

The genes are TRBV7-8 and TRBJ2-5; there is no DNA to check the TCRdb D call of TRBD1. The length of the CDR3 is 15 residues. Germline CDR1 reads SGHVS; CDR2 reads FQNEAQ. CDR3 residues: CASSLEGAHQETQYF.

This rearrangement joins TRBV5-4 to TRBJ2-2; the TCRdb D gene call, TRBD2, has no DNA to confirm it. Germline lookup yields CDR1 SGHNT and CDR2 YYREEE (reference sequence). This CDR3 is built from 15 residues. This CDR3 reads CASSLPGGGTGELFF.

The chain is built from TRBV19 and TRBJ1-5; TCRdb outputs TRBD1, but without DNA this stays unchecked. CDR1 LNHDA and CDR2 SQIVND come from the germline V gene (reference sequence). The length of the CDR3 is 17 residues. The CDR3: CASTDTLGGFHYQPQHF.

The J gene is TRBJ1-4, the V gene TRBV27; TCRdb selects TRBD1, and the lack of DNA leaves this call unchecked. The germline CDR1 and CDR2 sequences are MNHEY and SMNVEV (reference sequence). The CDR3 consists of 12 residues. CDR3 region: CATLGPGKKLFF.

The chain employs TRBV28 and TRBJ2-3; the TCRdb call, TRBD2, lacks DNA for checking. CDR1 MDHEN and CDR2 SYDVKM come from the germline V gene. The CDR3 has 17 amino acids. This chain's CDR3 is CASSLPLGVAGRDTQYF.